One sample yielded the 8 T cell receptor beta chains listed below, sequenced in a study of blood T cells in healthy people across ages (dated by TCRdb to the mid-2010s). The library was obtained by 5' RACE. The reads were generated on an Illumina HiSeq 2500. A second PCR of about 6 to 12 cycles was performed with a sample-barcoded 5' primer and a J-beta primer mix. In TCRdb, the public reads were trimmed at Q25 with fastp and aligned with MiXCR, with productive beta chains retained. A single entry per CDR3 protein holds the most common genes and DNA from its merged rows. Here the sample has approximately 320,000 distinct CDR3 sequences; 27% occur a single time. About 30% of the sample rests with the top ten. Sequences were obtained from blood. The receptors here all came from a woman in her 70s in good health.

This clonotype has a count of ten or more. V gene TRBV4-2 combines with J gene TRBJ2-3; 10 positions agree with TRBD1. J gave up 1 base and V 0 bases, and 4 bases lay outside the gene matches. CDR3 size: 17 residues. In germline, CDR1 is LGHNA, CDR2 YNFKEQ. The CDR3 spells CASSQEGQGRGTDTQYF. Written as DNA, the CDR3 is TGTGCCAGCAGCCAAGAGGGACAGGGGAGAGGCACAGATACGCAGTATTTT.

This clonotype was detected a few times. The chain recombines TRBV4-2 with TRBJ2-1; 8 bases match TRBD1. Looked up from germline, CDR1 is LGHNA and CDR2 is YNFKEQ. V trimming: 0 bases; J trimming: 5 bases; junction bases outside the gene matches: 6. The CDR3 sequence is 16 residues long. As DNA, the CDR3 is TGTGCCAGCAGCCAAGATCCGAACAGGGGGAACAATGAGCAGTTCTTC. It specifies CASSQDPNRGNNEQFF.

The gene calls are TRBV27 and TRBJ2-5; D possibly corresponds to TRBD1 (6 bases). The last part of the DNA fits TRBJ2-7 better; the J call may be wrong. Looked up from germline, CDR1 is MNHEY and CDR2 is SMNVEV (reference sequence). This CDR3 has 15 residues. Here the CDR3 reads CASHPTGPVSYEQYF. The CDR3 DNA reads as TGTGCCAGCCATCCGACAGGACCCGTTTCGTACGAGCAGTACTTC.

This clonotype was detected a few times. J is TRBJ1-1 and V is TRBV7-2, with D maybe TRBD1 (5 bases). This CDR3 comprises 15 residues. Germline V gives CDR1 SGHTA, CDR2 FQGNSA. V was clipped by 4 bases and J by 5 bases, with 17 bases between them. This CDR3 reads CASSSLGGFGTEAFF. The CDR3 nucleotides read TGTGCCAGCAGCTCACTGGGGGGGTTTGGAACTGAAGCTTTCTTT.

This rearrangement joins TRBV29-1 to TRBJ1-2, with D perhaps matching TRBD1 (6 bases). The CDR3 spans 15 residues. V was cut by 0 bases and J by 2 bases, with 13 bases left in between. The V gene's germline CDR1 is SQVTM and CDR2 ANQGSEA. The CDR3 protein is CSVEEGGARNYGYTF. CDR3 coding DNA: TGCAGCGTTGAAGAAGGGGGGGCGCGCAACTATGGCTACACCTTC. The full variable domain, with the rest looked up from reference TRBV29-1 and TRBJ1-2, is SAVISQKPSRDICQRGTSLTIQCQVDSQVTMMFWYRQQPGQSLTLIATANQGSEATYESGFVIDKFPISRPNLTFSTLTVSNMSPEDSSIYLCSVEEGGARNYGYTFGSGTRLTVV.

The chain joins TRBV20-1 to TRBJ2-7; tentatively, D is TRBD1 (7 bases). The germline V gene has CDR1 DFQATT and CDR2 SNEGSKA (reference sequence). Trimming shortened V by 6 bases and J by 2 bases, and 8 bases separated the two germline ends. The length of the CDR3 is 11 residues. This CDR3 reads CSARGAYEQYF. The CDR3, as DNA: TGCAGTGCCAGGGGGGCCTACGAGCAGTACTTC.

In its sample, this clonotype was seen a few times. The chain couples TRBV16 to TRBJ1-2; 7 bases match TRBD1. V trimming: 0 bases; J trimming: 7 bases; junction bases outside the gene matches: 8. Germline V gene sequence: CDR1 KGHSY, CDR2 FQNENV. This CDR3 is 15 amino acids long. DNA of the CDR3: TGTGCCAGCAGCCAATCCGGGACAGCCACGGGTGGCTACACCTTC. Protein: CASSQSGTATGGYTF. Using reference TRBV16 and TRBJ1-2 for the parts outside the CDR3, the full variable domain is GEEVAQTPKHLVRGEGQKAKLYCAPIKGHSYVFWYQQVLKNEFKFLISFQNENVFDETGMPKERFSAKCLPNSPCSLEIQATKLEDSAVYFCASSQSGTATGGYTFGSGTRLTVV.

This clonotype was observed a few times. The CDR3 reads CSAIRGVNGELFF. The CDR3 region has the DNA TGCAGTGCTATTCGGGGGGTGAACGGGGAGCTGTTTTTT. The chain carries TRBV20-1 and TRBJ2-2, with 7 bases that match TRBD2. V trimming: 4 bases; J trimming: 7 bases; junction bases outside the gene matches: 6. Germline loops: CDR1 DFQATT, CDR2 SNEGSKA (reference sequence). The CDR3 covers 13 residues.